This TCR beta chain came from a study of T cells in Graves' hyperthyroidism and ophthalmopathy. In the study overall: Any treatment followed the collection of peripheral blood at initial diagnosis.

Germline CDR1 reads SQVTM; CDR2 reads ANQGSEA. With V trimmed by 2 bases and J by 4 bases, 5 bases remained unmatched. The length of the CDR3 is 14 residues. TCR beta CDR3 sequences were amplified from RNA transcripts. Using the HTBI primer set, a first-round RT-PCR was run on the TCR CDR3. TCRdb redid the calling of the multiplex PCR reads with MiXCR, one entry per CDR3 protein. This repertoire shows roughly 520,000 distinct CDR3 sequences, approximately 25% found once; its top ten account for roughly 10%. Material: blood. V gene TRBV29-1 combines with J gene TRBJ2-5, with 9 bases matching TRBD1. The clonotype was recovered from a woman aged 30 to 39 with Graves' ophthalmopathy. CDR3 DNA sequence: TGCAGCGTTGAAAATGGACAGGGGTCAGAGACCCAGTACTTC. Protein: CSVENGQGSETQYF.